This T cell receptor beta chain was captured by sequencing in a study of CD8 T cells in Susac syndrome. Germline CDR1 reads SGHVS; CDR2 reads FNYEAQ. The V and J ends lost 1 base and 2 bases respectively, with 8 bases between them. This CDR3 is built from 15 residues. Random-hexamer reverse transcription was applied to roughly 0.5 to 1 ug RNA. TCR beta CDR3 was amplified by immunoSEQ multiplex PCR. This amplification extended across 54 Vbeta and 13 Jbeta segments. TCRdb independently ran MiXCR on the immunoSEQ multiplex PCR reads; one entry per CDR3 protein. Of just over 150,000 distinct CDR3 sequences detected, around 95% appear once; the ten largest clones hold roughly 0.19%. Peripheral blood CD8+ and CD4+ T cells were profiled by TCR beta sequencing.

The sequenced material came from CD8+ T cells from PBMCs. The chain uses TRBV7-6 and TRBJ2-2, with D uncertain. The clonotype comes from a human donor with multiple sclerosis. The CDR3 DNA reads TGTGCCAGCAGCTTAGTTTGGGGAAACACCGGGGAGCTGTTTTTT. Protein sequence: CASSLVWGNTGELFF.